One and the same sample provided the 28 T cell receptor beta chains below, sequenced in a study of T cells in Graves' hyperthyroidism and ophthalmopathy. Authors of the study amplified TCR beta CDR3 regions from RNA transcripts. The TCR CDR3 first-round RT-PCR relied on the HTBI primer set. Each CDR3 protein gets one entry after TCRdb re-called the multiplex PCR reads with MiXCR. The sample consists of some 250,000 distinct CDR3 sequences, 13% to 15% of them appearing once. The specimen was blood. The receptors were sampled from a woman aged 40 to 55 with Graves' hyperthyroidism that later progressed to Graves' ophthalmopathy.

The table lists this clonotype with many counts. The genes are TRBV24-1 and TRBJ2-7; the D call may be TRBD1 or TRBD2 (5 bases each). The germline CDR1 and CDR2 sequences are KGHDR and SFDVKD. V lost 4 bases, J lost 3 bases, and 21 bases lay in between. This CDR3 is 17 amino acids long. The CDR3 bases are TGTGCCACCAGTGACTCTACGGGACCCGCCGTAGTCTACGAGCAGTACTTC. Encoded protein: CATSDSTGPAVVYEQYF.

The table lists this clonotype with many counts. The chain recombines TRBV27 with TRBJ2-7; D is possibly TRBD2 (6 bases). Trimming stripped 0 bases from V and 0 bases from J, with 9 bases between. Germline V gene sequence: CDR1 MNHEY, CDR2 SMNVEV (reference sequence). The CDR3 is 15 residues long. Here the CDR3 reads CASSLSGTGSYEQYF. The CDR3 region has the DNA TGTGCCAGCAGTTTATCAGGGACTGGCTCCTACGAGCAGTACTTC.

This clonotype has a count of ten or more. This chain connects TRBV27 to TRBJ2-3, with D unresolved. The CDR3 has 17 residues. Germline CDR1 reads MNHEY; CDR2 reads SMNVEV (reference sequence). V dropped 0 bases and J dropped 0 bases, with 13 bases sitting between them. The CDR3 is CASSLSWQRTSTDTQYF. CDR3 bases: TGTGCCAGCAGTTTATCGTGGCAGCGCACTAGCACAGATACGCAGTATTTT.

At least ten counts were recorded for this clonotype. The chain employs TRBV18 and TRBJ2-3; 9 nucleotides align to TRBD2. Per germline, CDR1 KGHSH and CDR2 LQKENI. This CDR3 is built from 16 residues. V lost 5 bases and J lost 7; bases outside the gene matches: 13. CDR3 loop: CASSDLGDSGRHTQYF. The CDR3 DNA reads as TGTGCCAGCTCAGACCTCGGGGATAGCGGGAGACATACGCAGTATTTT.

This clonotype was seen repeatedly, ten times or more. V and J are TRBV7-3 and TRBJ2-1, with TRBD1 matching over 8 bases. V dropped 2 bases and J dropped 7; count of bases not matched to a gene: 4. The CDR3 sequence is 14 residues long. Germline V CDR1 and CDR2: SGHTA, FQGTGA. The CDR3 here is CASSLSGQVNEQFF. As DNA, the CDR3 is TGTGCCAGCAGCTTATCGGGACAGGTAAATGAGCAGTTCTTC.

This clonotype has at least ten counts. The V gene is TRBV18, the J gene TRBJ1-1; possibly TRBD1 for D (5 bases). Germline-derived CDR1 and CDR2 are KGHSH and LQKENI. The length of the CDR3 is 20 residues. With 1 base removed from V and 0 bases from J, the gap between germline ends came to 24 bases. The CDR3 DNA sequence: TGTGCCAGCTCACCACGAGGGGCAATACACAGACGTATAATGAACACTGAAGCTTTCTTT. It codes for CASSPRGAIHRRIMNTEAFF.

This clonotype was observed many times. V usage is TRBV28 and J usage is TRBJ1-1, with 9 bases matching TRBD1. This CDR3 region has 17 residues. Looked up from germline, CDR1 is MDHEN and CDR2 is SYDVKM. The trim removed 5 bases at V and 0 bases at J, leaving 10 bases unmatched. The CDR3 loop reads CASSPLTGGYVNTEAFF. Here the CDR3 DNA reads TGTGCCAGCAGTCCCCTGACAGGGGGGTATGTGAACACTGAAGCTTTCTTT.

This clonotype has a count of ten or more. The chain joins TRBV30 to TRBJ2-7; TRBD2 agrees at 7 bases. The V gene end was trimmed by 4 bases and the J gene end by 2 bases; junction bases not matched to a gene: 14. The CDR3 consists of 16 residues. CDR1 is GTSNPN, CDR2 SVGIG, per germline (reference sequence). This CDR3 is CAWTLQGGAKTYEQYF. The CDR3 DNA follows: TGTGCCTGGACTCTCCAGGGAGGGGCTAAGACCTACGAGCAGTACTTC.

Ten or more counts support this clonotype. The CDR3 sequence: CASSWGTPENTGELFF. The DNA of the CDR3 is TGTGCCAGCAGCTGGGGGACTCCTGAGAACACCGGGGAGCTGTTTTTT. This chain connects TRBV7-6 to TRBJ2-2, with a possible D match to TRBD2 (6 bases). The CDR3 runs to 16 residues. The germline V gene has CDR1 SGHVS and CDR2 FNYEAQ. The V end was cut by 4 bases, the J end by 1 base, with 13 bases between.

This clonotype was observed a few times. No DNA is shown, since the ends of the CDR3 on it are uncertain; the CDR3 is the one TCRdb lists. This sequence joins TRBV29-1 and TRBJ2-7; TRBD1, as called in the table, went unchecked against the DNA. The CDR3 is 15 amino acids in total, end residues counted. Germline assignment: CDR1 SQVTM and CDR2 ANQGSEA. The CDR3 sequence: CSVFFGQASSYEQYF.

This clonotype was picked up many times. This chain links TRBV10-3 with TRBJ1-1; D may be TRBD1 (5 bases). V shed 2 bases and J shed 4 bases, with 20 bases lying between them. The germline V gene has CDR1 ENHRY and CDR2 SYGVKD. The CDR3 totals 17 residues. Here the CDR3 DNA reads TGTGCCATCAGTGAGGTTCGCCTTAGGGGACCAGGCACTGAAGCTTTCTTT. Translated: CAISEVRLRGPGTEAFF.

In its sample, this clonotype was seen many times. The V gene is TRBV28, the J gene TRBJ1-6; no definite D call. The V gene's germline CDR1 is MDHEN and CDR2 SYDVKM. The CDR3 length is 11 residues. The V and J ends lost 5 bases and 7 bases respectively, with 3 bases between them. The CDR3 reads CASSSNSPLHF. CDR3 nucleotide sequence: TGTGCCAGCAGTAGCAATTCACCCCTCCACTTT. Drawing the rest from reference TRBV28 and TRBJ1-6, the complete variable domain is DVKVTQSSRYLVKRTGEKVFLECVQDMDHENMFWYRQDPGLGLRLIYFSYDVKMKEKGDIPEGYSVSREKKERFSLILESASTNQTSMYLCASSSNSPLHFGNGTRLTVT.

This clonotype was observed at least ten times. The CDR3 loop is CASSISFTRNEQYF. In nucleotides, the CDR3 is TGTGCCAGTAGTATTTCCTTCACTCGGAACGAGCAGTACTTC. The chain joins TRBV19 to TRBJ2-7; D ambiguous. Trimming shortened V by 3 bases and J by 5 bases, and 14 bases separated the two germline ends. Germline V gives CDR1 LNHDA, CDR2 SQIVND (reference sequence). This CDR3 contains 14 residues.

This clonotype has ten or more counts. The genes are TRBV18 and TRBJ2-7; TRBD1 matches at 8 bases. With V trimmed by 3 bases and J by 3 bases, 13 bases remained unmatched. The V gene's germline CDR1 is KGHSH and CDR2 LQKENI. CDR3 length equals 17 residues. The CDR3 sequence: CASSPFSGTGNVYEQYF. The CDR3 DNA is TGTGCCAGCTCACCTTTCTCCGGGACAGGAAACGTCTACGAGCAGTACTTC.

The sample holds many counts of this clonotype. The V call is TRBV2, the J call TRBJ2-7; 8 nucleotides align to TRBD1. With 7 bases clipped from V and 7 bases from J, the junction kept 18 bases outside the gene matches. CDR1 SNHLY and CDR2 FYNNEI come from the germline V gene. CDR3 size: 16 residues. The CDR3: CASNPPRSQGAREQYF. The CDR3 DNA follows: TGTGCCAGCAATCCCCCCAGGTCCCAGGGGGCGCGAGAGCAGTACTTC.

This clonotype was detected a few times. The CDR3 nucleotides read TGTGCCAGCAGCCAACTTCCGGACGCGCACTCTGGAAACACCATATATTTT. Translated, it gives CASSQLPDAHSGNTIYF. The V and J genes are TRBV4-2 and TRBJ1-3, with D uncertain. The germline CDR1 and CDR2 sequences are LGHNA and YNFKEQ. The CDR3 sequence is 17 residues long. Trimming left V 2 bases short and J 0 bases short, with 14 bases between.

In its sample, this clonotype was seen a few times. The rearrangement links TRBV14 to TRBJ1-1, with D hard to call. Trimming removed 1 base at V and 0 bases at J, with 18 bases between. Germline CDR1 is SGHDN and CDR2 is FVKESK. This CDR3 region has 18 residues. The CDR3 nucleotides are TGTGCCAGCAGCCAAGGAGCTGGGGTAGAGATTTTGAACACTGAAGCTTTCTTT. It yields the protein CASSQGAGVEILNTEAFF.

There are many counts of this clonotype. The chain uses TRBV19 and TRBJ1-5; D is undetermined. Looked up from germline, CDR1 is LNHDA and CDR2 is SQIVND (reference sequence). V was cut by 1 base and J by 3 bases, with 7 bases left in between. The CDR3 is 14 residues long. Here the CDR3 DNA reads TGTGCCAGTAGTATAGGAGACACCAATCAGCCCCAGCATTTT. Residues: CASSIGDTNQPQHF.

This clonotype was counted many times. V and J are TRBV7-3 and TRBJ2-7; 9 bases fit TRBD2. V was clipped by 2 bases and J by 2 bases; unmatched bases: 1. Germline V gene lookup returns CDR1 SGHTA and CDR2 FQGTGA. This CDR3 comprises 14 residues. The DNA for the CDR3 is TGTGCCAGCAGCTTATTAGCGGGAGCCTACGAGCAGTACTTC. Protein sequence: CASSLLAGAYEQYF.

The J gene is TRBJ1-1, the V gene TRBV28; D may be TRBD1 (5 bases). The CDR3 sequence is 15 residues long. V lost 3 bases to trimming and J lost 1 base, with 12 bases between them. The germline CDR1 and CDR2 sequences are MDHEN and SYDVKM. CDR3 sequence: CASSFLRGANTEAFF. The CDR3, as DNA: TGTGCCAGCAGTTTCCTCCGTGGGGCGAACACTGAAGCTTTCTTT. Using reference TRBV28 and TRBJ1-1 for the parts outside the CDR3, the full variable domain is DVKVTQSSRYLVKRTGEKVFLECVQDMDHENMFWYRQDPGLGLRLIYFSYDVKMKEKGDIPEGYSVSREKKERFSLILESASTNQTSMYLCASSFLRGANTEAFFGQGTRLTVV.

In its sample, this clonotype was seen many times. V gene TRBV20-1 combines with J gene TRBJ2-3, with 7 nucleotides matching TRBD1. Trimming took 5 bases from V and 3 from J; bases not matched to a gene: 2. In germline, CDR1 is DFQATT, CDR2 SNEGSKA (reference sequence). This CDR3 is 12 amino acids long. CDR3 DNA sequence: TGCAGTGCTGACAGGGTGACAGATACGCAGTATTTT. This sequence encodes CSADRVTDTQYF.

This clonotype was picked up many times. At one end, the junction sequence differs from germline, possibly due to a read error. CDR3 sequence: CASTLWSAGGYNEQFF. CDR3 sequence (DNA): TGTGCCAGCACTTTATGGAGCGCGGGGGGTTACAATGAGCAGTTCTTC. This chain connects TRBV27 to TRBJ2-1; 8 nucleotides line up with TRBD2. CDR1 is MNHEY, CDR2 SMNVEV, per germline (reference sequence). The CDR3 runs 16 residues.

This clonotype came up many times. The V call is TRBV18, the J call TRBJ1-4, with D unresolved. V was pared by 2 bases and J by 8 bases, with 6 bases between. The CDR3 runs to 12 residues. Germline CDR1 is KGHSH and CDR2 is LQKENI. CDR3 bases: TGTGCCAGCTCACCAAAACAAGAAAAACTGTTTTTT. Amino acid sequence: CASSPKQEKLFF.

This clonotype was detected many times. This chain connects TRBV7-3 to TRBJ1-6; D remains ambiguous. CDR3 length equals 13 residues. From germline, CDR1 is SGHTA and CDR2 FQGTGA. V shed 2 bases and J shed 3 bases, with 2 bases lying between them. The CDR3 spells CASSLGYNSPLHF. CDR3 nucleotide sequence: TGTGCCAGCAGCTTAGGCTATAATTCACCCCTCCACTTT.

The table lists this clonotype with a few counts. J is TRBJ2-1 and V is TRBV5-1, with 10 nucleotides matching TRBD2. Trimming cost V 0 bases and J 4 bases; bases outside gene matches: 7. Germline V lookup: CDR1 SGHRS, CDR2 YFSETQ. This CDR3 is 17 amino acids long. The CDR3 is CASSLAPAGGPYNEQFF. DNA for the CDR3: TGCGCCAGCAGCTTGGCCCCAGCGGGAGGGCCTTACAATGAGCAGTTCTTC.

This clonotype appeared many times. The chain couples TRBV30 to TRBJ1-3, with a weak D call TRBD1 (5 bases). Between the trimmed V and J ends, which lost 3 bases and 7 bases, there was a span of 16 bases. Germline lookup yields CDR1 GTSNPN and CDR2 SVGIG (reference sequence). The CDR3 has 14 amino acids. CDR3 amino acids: CAWSAGSSPNTIYF. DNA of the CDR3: TGTGCCTGGAGCGCAGGGTCTTCGCCGAACACCATATATTTT.

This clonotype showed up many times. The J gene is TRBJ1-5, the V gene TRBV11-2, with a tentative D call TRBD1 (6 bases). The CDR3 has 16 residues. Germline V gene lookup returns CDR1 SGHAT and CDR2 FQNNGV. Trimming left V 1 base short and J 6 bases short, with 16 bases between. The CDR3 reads CASSLVAGHHSQPQHF. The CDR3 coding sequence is TGTGCCAGCAGCTTAGTGGCGGGACATCATAGTCAGCCCCAGCATTTT.

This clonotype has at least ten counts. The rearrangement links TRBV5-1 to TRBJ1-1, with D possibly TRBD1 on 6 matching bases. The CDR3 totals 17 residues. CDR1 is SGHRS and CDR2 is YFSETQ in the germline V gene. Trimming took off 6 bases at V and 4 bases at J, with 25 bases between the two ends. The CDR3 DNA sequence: TGCGCCAGCATAGAAACACCTACGGGGGCCTCGGGCACTGAAGCTTTCTTT. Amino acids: CASIETPTGASGTEAFF.